This entry concerns a single T cell receptor beta chain. The data were taken from a study of blood T cell repertoires in COVID-19. Across the whole study: COVID-19 samples collected from the United States, Italy and Spain covered acute and convalescent phases. From T cells, B-cell-depleted T cells, or PBMCs came the material, which was cDNA or gDNA.

A case of COVID-19 had been met by exposed participants within 2 weeks before study entry. This CDR3 contains 15 residues. The germline gives CDR1 MNHEY, CDR2 SVGAGI. V lost 6 bases, J lost 0 bases, and 11 bases lay in between. Methods used by the authors: The authors estimated nucleated cell counts from reference gene primer amplification. Using immunoSEQ multiplex PCR, the repertoire was profiled, and TCRdb retains in-frame clones only, with some absent. V and J calls and clone size are as listed in that table; D and trimming were resolved from the DNA. The sample contains roughly 190,000 clones, roughly 84% of which appear only once.

This sequence originates from a woman under 40 who had been exposed to COVID-19. The sample comprised PBMCs or T cells enriched from blood (not recorded which). The rearrangement links TRBV6-5 to TRBJ2-2, with a weak D call TRBD1 (5 bases). Here the CDR3 reads CASRPDIANTGELFF. Written as DNA, the CDR3 is TGTGCCAGCAGGCCGGACATAGCGAACACCGGGGAGCTGTTTTTT.